This T cell receptor (beta chain) was identified during a study of molecular identifiers for immune sequencing clone quantification listed by TCRdb under 2018. At the level of the whole study: For a replicate experiment, RNA from around 20,000 or 99,000 naive CD8 T cells was divided into five aliquots, and four of the five aliquots were sequenced. CD8 T cells were used in a methods study to benchmark molecular-identifier clustering-based TCR repertoire sequencing (MIDCIRS) and TCR RNA copy counting. General conclusions and limits of the study: Spiked-in Jurkat TCR RNA (approximately 10 copies' worth), which is not part of the donor repertoire, was contained in the naive libraries. When barcode sub-clustering was not used, chimeric consensus sequences inflated TCR diversity, with chimeras reaching as high as 47%. The sizes of highly expanded clones could end up underestimated when identical TCR molecules share a barcode. In CMV-specific effector cells, over 99% of molecules were held by clones above 20 RNA copies, whereas under 1% of molecules were held by such clones in naive cells. Even against a background of about a million naive CD8 T cells, spiked-in Jurkat TCR RNA amounting to a single cell's worth was reported to be detectable. Roughly 3 recovered TCR RNA copies per cell were obtained by modeling, versus roughly 9.1 by digital PCR, implying a capture efficiency of 25% to 30%.

This clonotype has ten or more counts. Which antigen it targets is not known. No base-level quality is on record; no much larger clone is a single base apart. V is clipped by 3 bases and J by 2 bases, and the sequence between their germline boundaries is 6 bases long. The CDR3 contains 13 residues, cysteine and phenylalanine counted. Here the CDR3 DNA is all that survives: 39 bases in frame from base 1. Looking up the germline V gene yields CDR1 SGDLS and CDR2 YYNGEE. Libraries of naive CD8 T cells were built from anywhere between roughly 19,000 and 1,000,000 sorted cells, with 10%, 30% or 50% of the purified RNA used. Naive CD8 T cells were FACS-sorted as CD8+CD4-CCR7+CD45RA+ on a BD FACSAria II into RLT Plus buffer. Detection sensitivity was tested by spiking Jurkat RNA equal to some 11 TCR copies' worth into samples containing roughly 19,000-1,000,000 naive CD8 T cells. CD8 T cells were enriched using RosetteSep CD8+ T Cell Enrichment Cocktail and Ficoll-Paque, and the enriched cells then underwent ACK red cell lysis.

The library was prepared using PCR. The sequencing machine was an Illumina HiSeq 4000. Bulk TCR libraries were prepared as previously described, using TCR primers listed in Table S5. The Qiagen AllPrep DNA/RNA kit was used to purify total RNA. Before analysis, reads from multiple sequencing runs of one library were combined. The authors' pipeline ran thus. Reads were retained only if their TCR constant sequence matched exactly, and those retained reads were trimmed to 150 nt and grouped according to their 12-nt molecular barcodes. Reads within each barcode group were sub-clustered using a 15% Levenshtein threshold, and quality-weighted consensus sequences were constructed for each RNA molecule. Non-functional sequences were excluded, and lower-count sequences lying one edit away from another sequence were also excluded. Barcode sub-clusters with fewer than 20% of the maximum read count were removed, based on fitting two negative binomial distributions. TCRdb reworked the public reads: Q25 trimming with fastp, MiXCR clone assembly, productive beta chains retained. Entries that share a CDR3 protein sequence are merged under the most common genes and DNA. The V and J calls and clone size come from TCRdb's table, not from the authors' own analysis. The sample table records about 32,000 distinct CDR3 sequences; approximately 19% of these occur just once. Under 1.4% of the sample rests with the top ten.

Sequenced input: naive CD8+ T cells from blood, with Jurkat cell RNA spiked in. The cell subset or site tag for this specimen amounts to: FACS-sorted CD8+CD4-CCR7+CD45RA+ naive T cells. The rearranged segments are TRBV9 and TRBJ1-5; a weak D assignment points to TRBD1 (6 bases agree). This clonotype was obtained from a human donor in good health. Some libraries in this study had Jurkat cell RNA spiked in. The CDR3 corresponds to CASSGTGNQPQHF. The DNA sequence reads TGTGCCAGCAGCGGGACAGGCAATCAGCCCCAGCATTTT.